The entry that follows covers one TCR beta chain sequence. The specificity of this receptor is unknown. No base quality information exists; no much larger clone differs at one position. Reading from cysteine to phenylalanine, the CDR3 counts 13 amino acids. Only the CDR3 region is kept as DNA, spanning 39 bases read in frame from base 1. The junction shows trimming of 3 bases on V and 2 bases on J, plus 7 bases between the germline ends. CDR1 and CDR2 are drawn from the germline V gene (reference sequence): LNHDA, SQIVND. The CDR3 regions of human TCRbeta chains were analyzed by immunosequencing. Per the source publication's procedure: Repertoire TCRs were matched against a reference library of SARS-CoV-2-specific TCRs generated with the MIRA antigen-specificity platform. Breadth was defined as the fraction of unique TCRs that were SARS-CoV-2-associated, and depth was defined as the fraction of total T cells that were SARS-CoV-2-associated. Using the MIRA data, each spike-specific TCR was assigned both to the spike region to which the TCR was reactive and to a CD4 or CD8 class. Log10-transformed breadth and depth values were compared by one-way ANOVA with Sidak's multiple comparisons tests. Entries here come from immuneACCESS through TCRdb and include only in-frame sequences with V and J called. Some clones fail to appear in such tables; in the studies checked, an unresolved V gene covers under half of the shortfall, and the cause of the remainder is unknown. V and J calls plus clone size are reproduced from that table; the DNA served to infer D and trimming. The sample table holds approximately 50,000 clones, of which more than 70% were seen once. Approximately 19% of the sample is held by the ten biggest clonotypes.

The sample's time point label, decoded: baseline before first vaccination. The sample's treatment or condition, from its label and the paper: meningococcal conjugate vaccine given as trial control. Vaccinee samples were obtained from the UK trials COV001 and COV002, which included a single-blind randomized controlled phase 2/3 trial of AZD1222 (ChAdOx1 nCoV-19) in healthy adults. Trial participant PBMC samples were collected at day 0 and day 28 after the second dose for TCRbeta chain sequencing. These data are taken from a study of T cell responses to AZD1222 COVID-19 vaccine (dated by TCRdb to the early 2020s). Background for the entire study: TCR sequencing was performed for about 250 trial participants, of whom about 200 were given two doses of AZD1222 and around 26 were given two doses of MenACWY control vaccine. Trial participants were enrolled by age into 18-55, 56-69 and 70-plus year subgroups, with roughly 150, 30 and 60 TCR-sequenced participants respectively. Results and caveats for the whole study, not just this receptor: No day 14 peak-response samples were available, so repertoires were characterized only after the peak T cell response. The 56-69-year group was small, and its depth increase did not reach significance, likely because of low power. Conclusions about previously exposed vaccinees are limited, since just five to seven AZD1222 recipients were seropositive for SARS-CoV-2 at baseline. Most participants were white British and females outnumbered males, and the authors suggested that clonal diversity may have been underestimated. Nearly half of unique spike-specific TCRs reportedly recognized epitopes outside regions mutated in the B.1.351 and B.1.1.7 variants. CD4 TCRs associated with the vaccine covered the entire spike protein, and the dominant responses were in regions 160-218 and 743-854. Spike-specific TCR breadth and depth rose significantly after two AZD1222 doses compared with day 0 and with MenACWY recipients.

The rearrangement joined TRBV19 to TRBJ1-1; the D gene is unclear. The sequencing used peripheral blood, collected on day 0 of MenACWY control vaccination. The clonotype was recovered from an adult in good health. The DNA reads TGTGCCAGTAGTATCAACCGAAACACTGAAGCTTTCTTT. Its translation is CASSINRNTEAFF.